These 25 T cell receptor beta chains share one sample of origin, sequenced in a study of cytomegalovirus exposure and HLA in healthy donors. The PCR contained 60 Vbeta and 13 Jbeta primers. The table came from immunoSEQ multiplex PCR; TCRdb's copy has only in-frame clones and leaves some out. The table records 110,000 to 150,000 clones, 75% of them present only once. Sequenced sample: PBMCs. All receptors come from a middle-aged man in good health and CMV-seronegative.

This clone has just a few counts. CDR3 residues: CASTVGSHNTEAFF. DNA for the CDR3: TGTGCCAGCACCGTGGGCAGTCATAACACTGAAGCTTTCTTT. The chain is built from TRBV5-4 and TRBJ1-1, with D unclear. With 6 bases removed from V and 2 bases from J, the gap between germline ends came to 14 bases. The germline V gene encodes CDR1 SGHNT and CDR2 YYREEE (reference sequence). There are 14 residues in the CDR3. Drawing the rest from reference TRBV5-4 and TRBJ1-1, the complete variable domain is ETGVTQSPTHLIKTRGQQVTLRCSSQSGHNTVSWYQQALGQGPQFIFQYYREEENGRGNFPPRFSGLQFPNYSSELNVNALELDDSALYLCASTVGSHNTEAFFGQGTRLTVV.

The chain carries TRBV30 and TRBJ2-5; TRBD2 matches at 7 bases. Germline CDR1 is GTSNPN and CDR2 is SVGIG (reference sequence). The CDR3 loop spans 10 amino acids. CDR3 nucleotide sequence: TGTGTGTGGGAGGGAGAGACCCAGTACTTC. As protein: CVWEGETQYF.

The chain combines TRBV5-1 with TRBJ2-2, with TRBD1 matching over 7 bases. The CDR3 consists of 16 residues. Germline CDR1 and CDR2: SGHRS and YFSETQ. J gave up 4 bases and V 4 bases, and 10 bases lay outside the gene matches. The CDR3 DNA reads TGCGCCAGCAGCCCCGGTCGGGCAGGGGGCACCGGGGAGCTGTTTTTT. Amino acid sequence: CASSPGRAGGTGELFF.

The chain links TRBV11-2 to TRBJ2-1; TRBD1 matches at 8 bases. Trimming at V came to 5 bases and at J to 8 bases, leaving 11 bases not matched to a gene. The CDR3 loop spans 15 amino acids. CDR1 is SGHAT and CDR2 is FQNNGV in the germline V gene. In DNA, the CDR3 is TGTGCCAGCAGCCCAGGGACAGGCGACGATGATGAGCAGTTCTTC. This sequence encodes CASSPGTGDDDEQFF.

The chain carries TRBV11-1 and TRBJ2-5, with TRBD2 matching 7 bases. After removal of 3 bases from V and 7 bases from J, the junction contained 8 bases not matched to a gene. The CDR3 extends over 14 amino acids. Per the germline V gene, CDR1 is SGHAT and CDR2 is FQDESV (reference sequence). DNA of the CDR3: TGTGCCAGCAGCTTGGTCGGCGGGGGTTGGACCCAGTACTTC. Amino acid sequence: CASSLVGGGWTQYF.

This clone was counted only a few times. The chain uses TRBV6-5 and TRBJ2-7; D not certain. The length of the CDR3 is 15 residues. Germline V gene sequence: CDR1 MNHEY, CDR2 SVGAGI. V was clipped by 0 bases and J by 0 bases, with 9 bases between them. The CDR3 sequence: CASSYSFDNSYEQYF. The CDR3 bases are TGTGCCAGCAGTTACTCGTTCGACAACTCCTACGAGCAGTACTTC.

In this sample, this clone turned up a few times. The chain carries TRBV6-5 and TRBJ1-5; tentatively, D is TRBD1 (6 bases). CDR1 and CDR2 from the germline V gene are MNHEY and SVGAGI. With 3 bases removed from V and 4 bases from J, the gap between germline ends came to 10 bases. The CDR3 is 14 residues long. CDR3 loop: CASSYGQYNQPQHF. The DNA of the CDR3 is TGTGCCAGCAGTTATGGACAGTATAATCAGCCCCAGCATTTT.

The chain couples TRBV7-7 to TRBJ2-2, with D unresolved. Germline V gene data show CDR1 as SSHAT and CDR2 as FNYEAQ (reference sequence). V was cut by 3 bases and J by 1 base, with 6 bases left in between. The CDR3 runs 14 residues. CDR3 protein: CASSFGQNTGELFF. CDR3 DNA sequence: TGTGCCAGCAGCTTTGGGCAGAACACCGGGGAGCTGTTTTTT.

V usage is TRBV15 and J usage is TRBJ2-2, with D perhaps TRBD1 (6 bases). Trimming pared 5 bases from V and 7 bases from J, leaving 11 bases between. CDR3 size: 13 residues. Germline CDR1 and CDR2: LNHNV and YYDKDF (reference sequence). The CDR3 DNA reads as TGTGCCACCAGCGGAACAGGGTTCGGGGAGCTGTTTTTT. Translating it yields CATSGTGFGELFF. Filled out from reference TRBV15 and TRBJ2-2, the complete variable domain reads DAMVIQNPRYQVTQFGKPVTLSCSQTLNHNVMYWYQQKSSQAPKLLFHYYDKDFNNEADTPDNFQSRRPNTSFCFLDIRSPGLGDTAMYLCATSGTGFGELFFGEGSRLTVL.

The V gene is TRBV9, the J gene TRBJ2-3; D not resolved. The CDR3 runs to 17 residues. Trimming removed 3 bases from V and 2 bases from J, with 19 bases in between. The germline gives CDR1 SGDLS, CDR2 YYNGEE. As DNA, the CDR3 is TGTGCCAGCAGCGCCACTGCGGCTACGACCTTCACAGATACGCAGTATTTT. Protein product: CASSATAATTFTDTQYF.

The chain uses TRBV9 and TRBJ2-1, with D tentatively TRBD2 (5 bases). The CDR3 runs 15 residues. V was cut by 4 bases and J by 3 bases, with 14 bases left in between. Germline CDR1 SGDLS, CDR2 YYNGEE. The CDR3 region has the DNA TGTGCCAGCAGCCCCAGAGGTACTAGCTACAATGAGCAGTTCTTC. Its protein is CASSPRGTSYNEQFF.

The chain joins TRBV5-1 to TRBJ2-1, with 12 bases identical to TRBD1. The CDR3 spans 15 residues. The V and J ends lost 0 bases and 10 bases, in that order; junction bases with no gene match: 5. Germline V gene data show CDR1 as SGHRS and CDR2 as YFSETQ. The CDR3 loop reads CASSLGGTGGSEQFF. CDR3 nucleotide sequence: TGCGCCAGCAGCTTGGGAGGGACAGGGGGCAGCGAGCAGTTCTTC. Variable domain in full (rest from reference TRBV5-1 and TRBJ2-1): KAGVTQTPRYLIKTRGQQVTLSCSPISGHRSVSWYQQTPGQGLQFLFEYFSETQRNKGNFPGRFSGRQFSNSRSEMNVSTLELGDSALYLCASSLGGTGGSEQFFGPGTRLTVL.

The chain links TRBV2 to TRBJ1-5; D may be TRBD1 (5 bases). V dropped 3 bases and J dropped 3 bases, with 12 bases sitting between them. The CDR3 is 15 amino acids. Germline assignment: CDR1 SNHLY and CDR2 FYNNEI. The CDR3 region is CASSEVSRDNQPQHF. The CDR3 DNA sequence: TGTGCCAGCAGTGAGGTGAGCAGGGACAATCAGCCCCAGCATTTT.

The chain is built from TRBV28 and TRBJ1-2, with a possible D match to TRBD1 (6 bases). Looked up from germline, CDR1 is MDHEN and CDR2 is SYDVKM. Trimming removed 4 bases at V and 3 bases at J, with 15 bases between. There are 15 residues in the CDR3. CDR3 region: CASSYGRGWDYGYTF. CDR3 nucleotide sequence: TGTGCCAGCAGTTACGGAAGGGGGTGGGACTATGGCTACACCTTC.

A word on this clone: Other DNA sequences in the same sample also yield this CDR3. V gene TRBV2 combines with J gene TRBJ1-5; the D gene is possibly TRBD1 (6 bases). Trimming removed 2 bases from V and 3 bases from J, with 8 bases in between. The CDR3 length is 14 residues. Per the germline V gene, CDR1 is SNHLY and CDR2 is FYNNEI. The CDR3 reads CASSERGNNQPQHF. The CDR3 DNA reads TGTGCCAGCAGTGAAAGGGGGAACAATCAGCCCCAGCATTTT.

The J gene is TRBJ1-3, the V gene TRBV30; D remains unclear. CDR3 length equals 15 residues. Germline V gene data show CDR1 as GTSNPN and CDR2 as SVGIG (reference sequence). With 0 bases removed from V and 2 bases from J, the gap between germline ends came to 11 bases. The CDR3 DNA is TGTGCCTGGAGTGTAGCCGGTCCTACTGGAAACACCATATATTTT. Amino acid sequence: CAWSVAGPTGNTIYF.

This chain uses TRBV4-2 with TRBJ1-1, with D hard to call. Trimming took 3 bases from V and 1 from J, leaving 6 bases between them. The V gene's germline CDR1 is LGHNA and CDR2 YNFKEQ. The CDR3 totals 13 residues. The CDR3 here is CASSQPGNTEAFF. The CDR3 coding sequence is TGTGCCAGCAGCCAGCCGGGGAACACTGAAGCTTTCTTT.

This clone was seen a handful of times. V and J are TRBV6-1 and TRBJ1-2; D perhaps matches TRBD1 (5 bases). The V gene lost 4 bases and the J gene lost 7 bases, with 16 bases spanning the gap. The CDR3 sequence is 14 residues long. Per germline, CDR1 MNHNS and CDR2 SASEGT. In DNA, the CDR3 is TGTGCCAGCAGTGCCGACAGCCTGTTTAGTGGCTACACCTTC. It codes for CASSADSLFSGYTF.

This sequence joins TRBV2 and TRBJ2-2; TRBD1 matches 9 bases. The CDR3 totals 16 residues. Germline-derived CDR1 and CDR2 are SNHLY and FYNNEI. Trimming took 2 bases from V and 5 from J; bases not matched to a gene: 6. The CDR3 nucleotides read TGTGCCAGCAGTGAATTGGGGACAGGGTTGACCGGGGAGCTGTTTTTT. It encodes CASSELGTGLTGELFF.

V is TRBV9 and J is TRBJ1-4, with D possibly TRBD1 on 6 matching bases. V shed 3 bases and J shed 0 bases, with 18 bases lying between them. Germline lookup yields CDR1 SGDLS and CDR2 YYNGEE. The CDR3 runs to 18 residues. The CDR3 sequence is CASSAQGPTSATNEKLFF. CDR3 nucleotides: TGTGCCAGCAGCGCCCAGGGGCCTACCAGCGCAACTAATGAAAAACTGTTTTTT.

The rearrangement links TRBV14 to TRBJ2-1; a weak D match, TRBD2 (5 bases). This CDR3 is built from 16 residues. Germline assignment: CDR1 SGHDN and CDR2 FVKESK. The ends were cut back, 4 bases at V and 1 base at J, with 14 bases in the middle. DNA for the CDR3: TGTGCCAGCAGCCCTCAGGACTCCCGATCCTACAATGAGCAGTTCTTC. Its protein is CASSPQDSRSYNEQFF.

V usage is TRBV7-2 and J usage is TRBJ1-1, with TRBD1 matching 9 bases. Germline CDR1 and CDR2: SGHTA and FQGNSA. V lost 2 bases to trimming and J lost 3 bases; unmatched junction nucleotides: 4. This CDR3 is built from 15 residues. CDR3 amino acids: CASSLTGGEYTEAFF. DNA for the CDR3: TGTGCCAGCAGCTTAACAGGGGGCGAGTACACTGAAGCTTTCTTT. Full variable domain (remainder filled in from reference TRBV7-2 and TRBJ1-1): GAGVSQSPSNKVTEKGKDVELRCDPISGHTALYWYRQSLGQGLEFLIYFQGNSAPDKSGLPSDRFSAERTGGSVSTLTIQRTQQEDSAVYLCASSLTGGEYTEAFFGQGTRLTVV.

The rearrangement links TRBV4-3 to TRBJ2-7; perhaps TRBD2 as D (5 bases). The ends were cut back, 1 base at V and 3 bases at J, with 10 bases in the middle. The CDR3 length is 14 residues. The germline V gene encodes CDR1 LGHNA and CDR2 YSLEER. The CDR3 DNA reads TGCGCCAGCAGCCAAGGGAGGAGATTCTACGAGCAGTACTTC. Its protein product is CASSQGRRFYEQYF.

The V call is TRBV15, the J call TRBJ2-7; D perhaps matches TRBD2 (6 bases). Germline CDR1 LNHNV, CDR2 YYDKDF (reference sequence). The CDR3 runs to 14 residues. Trimming removed 7 bases at V and 0 bases at J, with 13 bases between. The CDR3 DNA is TGTGCCACCATGGAGGGTAAGGGCTCCTACGAGCAGTACTTC. It codes for CATMEGKGSYEQYF.

V gene TRBV7-6 combines with J gene TRBJ1-1; D is perhaps TRBD1 (6 bases). Per the germline V gene, CDR1 is SGHVS and CDR2 is FNYEAQ. V gave up 3 bases and J gave up 8 bases, with 7 bases separating them. The CDR3 length is 11 residues. CDR3 sequence: CASSFDREAFF. CDR3 bases: TGTGCCAGCAGCTTCGACAGGGAAGCTTTCTTT. The full variable domain, in which reference TRBV7-6 and TRBJ1-1 provide the parts outside the CDR3, is GAGVSQSPRYKVTKRGQDVALRCDPISGHVSLYWYRQALGQGPEFLTYFNYEAQQDKSGLPNDRFSAERPEGSISTLTIQRTEQRDSAMYRCASSFDREAFFGQGTRLTVV.